Presented here are 5 T cell receptor beta chains from one specimen sequenced in a study of molecular identifiers for immune sequencing clone quantification. In TCRdb, the PCR reads were re-called with MiXCR into one record per CDR3 protein. The table lists approximately 550,000 distinct CDR3 sequences, 20% to 25% of them singletons. Input material: naive CD8+ T cells from blood, with Jurkat cell RNA spiked in. This sample's subset: FACS-sorted CD8+CD4-CCR7+CD45RA+ naive T cells. These receptors all come from a human donor in good health. Some libraries in this study had Jurkat cell RNA spiked in.

This clonotype was detected a few times. V usage is TRBV27 and J usage is TRBJ2-7; D is perhaps TRBD1 (6 bases). V shed 5 bases and J shed 4 bases, with 21 bases lying between them. Germline V CDR1 and CDR2: MNHEY, SMNVEV (reference sequence). The CDR3 extends over 16 amino acids. CDR3 DNA: TGTGCCAGCAGTCCAGGGACGGTACAGGGTTTTTACGAGCAGTACTTC. Residues: CASSPGTVQGFYEQYF.

This sequence joins TRBV27 and TRBJ1-1, with D possibly being TRBD1 (5 bases). CDR3 size: 13 residues. Germline CDR1 and CDR2: MNHEY and SMNVEV (reference sequence). The CDR3 here is CVSKGYGGTEAFF. For the CDR3, the DNA is TGTGTCAGTAAGGGGTATGGGGGCACTGAAGCTTTCTTT.

The J gene is TRBJ2-3, the V gene TRBV24-1; the match to TRBD1 covers 8 bases. Germline assignment: CDR1 KGHDR and CDR2 SFDVKD. This CDR3 comprises 15 residues. After removal of 7 bases from V and 2 bases from J, the junction contained 7 bases not matched to a gene. Here the CDR3 reads CATSQGAGDTDTQYF. The CDR3 DNA follows: TGTGCCACCAGCCAGGGGGCTGGTGACACAGATACGCAGTATTTT.

V usage is TRBV27 and J usage is TRBJ2-3; maybe TRBD1 (7 bases). This CDR3 is built from 16 residues. Looked up from germline, CDR1 is MNHEY and CDR2 is SMNVEV (reference sequence). Trimming pared 6 bases from V and 4 bases from J, leaving 20 bases between. The CDR3 DNA reads as TGTGCCAGCAGGCAAATCTTTAGCAGGGGGGCAGATACGCAGTATTTT. Translation: CASRQIFSRGADTQYF.

In its sample, this clonotype was seen a few times. The chain combines TRBV6-2 or TRBV6-3 with TRBJ2-7, with a tentative D call TRBD1 (6 bases). Germline assignment: CDR1 MNHEY and CDR2 SVGEGT. This CDR3 contains 14 residues. V shed 2 bases and J shed 2 bases, with 10 bases lying between them. The CDR3 is CASSYTRGTYEQYF. Written as DNA, the CDR3 is TGTGCCAGCAGTTACACCAGGGGCACCTACGAGCAGTACTTC.